This TCR beta chain was identified during a study of PD-1 blockade in classical Hodgkin lymphoma. Study as a whole: A 3 mg/kg intravenous dose of nivolumab was received by patients every 2 weeks.

General study points: CD4+ TCR diversity, unlike CD8+, rose significantly by C4D1.

Germline CDR1 and CDR2: MNHEY and SMNVEV (reference sequence). Between the trimmed V and J ends, which lost 2 bases and 0 bases, there was a span of 8 bases. The CDR3 consists of 15 residues. Clones were sequenced by immunoSEQ multiplex PCR, and TCRdb holds only the in-frame ones, with some missing. The profile shows tens of thousands of clones, 86% of them singletons. Of note for this clone: Its antigen is undetermined.

Every single patient, without exception, relapsed after autologous stem cell transplantation, and brentuximab vedotin exposure varied. This TCR derives from a human donor with classical Hodgkin lymphoma. The sequences come from peripheral blood mononuclear cells (PBMCs), collected at baseline. This chain uses TRBV27 with TRBJ1-5; no clear D. The CDR3 region is CASSLTHHSNQPQHF. CDR3 sequence (DNA): TGTGCCAGCAGTTTAACGCACCATAGCAATCAGCCCCAGCATTTT.